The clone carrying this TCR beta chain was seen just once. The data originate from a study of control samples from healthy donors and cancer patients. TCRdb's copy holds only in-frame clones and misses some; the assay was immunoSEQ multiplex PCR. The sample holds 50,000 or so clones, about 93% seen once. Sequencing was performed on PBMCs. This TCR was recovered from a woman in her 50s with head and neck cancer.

In nucleotides, the CDR3 is TGTGCCAGCAGAGACAGGGTGAGCAATCAGCCCCAGCATTTT. Protein sequence: CASRDRVSNQPQHF. The chain links TRBV6-6 to TRBJ1-5; 7 nucleotides agree with TRBD1. The CDR3 covers 14 residues. Germline trimming cut 6 bases from V and 1 base from J; bases unmatched to any gene: 3. Germline V gene data show CDR1 as MNHNY and CDR2 as SVGAGI (reference sequence).